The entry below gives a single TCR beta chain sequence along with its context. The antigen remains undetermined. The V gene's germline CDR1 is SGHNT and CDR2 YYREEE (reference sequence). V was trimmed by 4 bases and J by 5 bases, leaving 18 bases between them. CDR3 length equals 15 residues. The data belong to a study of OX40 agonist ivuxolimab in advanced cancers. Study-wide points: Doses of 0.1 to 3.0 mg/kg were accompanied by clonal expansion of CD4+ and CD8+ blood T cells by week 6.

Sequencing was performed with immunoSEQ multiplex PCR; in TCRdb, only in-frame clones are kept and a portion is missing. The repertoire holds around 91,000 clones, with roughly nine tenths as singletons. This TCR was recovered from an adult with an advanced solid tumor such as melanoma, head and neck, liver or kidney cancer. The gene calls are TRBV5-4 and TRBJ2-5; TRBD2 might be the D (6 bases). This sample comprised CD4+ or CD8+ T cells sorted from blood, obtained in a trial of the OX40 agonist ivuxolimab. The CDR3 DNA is TGTGCCAGCAGCCTCGGGGGTCAGTTAACGGAGACCCAGTACTTC. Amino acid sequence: CASSLGGQLTETQYF.